A selection of T cell receptor beta chains follows, all from one sample in a study of lymphopenia after photon versus proton radiotherapy. TCRdb's copy holds only in-frame clones and misses some; the assay was immunoSEQ multiplex PCR. The sample carries about 70,000 clones, 75% to 90% recorded once. Specimen: peripheral blood, collected from a patient treated with proton-based radiotherapy. All receptors come from a man at least 80 years old with esophageal cancer. Each CDR3 is given with its conserved first and last residue. The order of the fields is V gene, J gene, CDR3 protein.

TRBV11-3	TRBJ1-1	CASSLDGLTEAFF
TRBV7-9	TRBJ1-1	CASSLEGQEAFF
TRBV19	TRBJ1-1	CASSEGQGAPTEAFF
TRBV5-1	TRBJ2-7	CASSALAGGKNEQYF
TRBV9	TRBJ2-7	CASSPNTGLAGAGEQYF
TRBV2	TRBJ2-5	CASAGTGQETQYF
TRBV5-6	TRBJ2-3	CASSLGRGGSYTDTQYF
TRBV7-9	TRBJ1-2	CASSFVTGNYGYTF
TRBV11-2	TRBJ1-2	CASSLDGGGGYTF
TRBV4-1	TRBJ2-3	CASRRQRTTDTQYF
TRBV6-5	TRBJ1-2	CASRERFSGYGYTF
TRBV5-1	TRBJ1-6	CASSLGTGGAPLHF
TRBV4-1	TRBJ2-3	CASSQDHGGVATQYF
TRBV27	TRBJ1-6	CASSLGVSGNSPLHF
TRBV5-5	TRBJ1-1	CATTIGLGDTEAFF
TRBV21-1	TRBJ2-1	CASTEGSGGLNEQFF
TRBV18	TRBJ2-7	CASSPSGTDRYEQYF
TRBV9	TRBJ1-3	CASSAGILSGNTIYF
TRBV12-5	TRBJ2-7	CASGLGGQIEQYF
TRBV5-1	TRBJ1-4	CASRTDTTNEKLFF
TRBV7-2	TRBJ2-3	CASSPPGTSGGTGTQYF
TRBV7-2	TRBJ1-2	CASSLGPGELANYGYTF
TRBV29-1	TRBJ1-5	CSVGSTGGDQPQHF
TRBV19	TRBJ2-7	CASSEAGTATYEQYF
TRBV7-2	TRBJ1-1	CASSPRQGYYSTEAFF
TRBV7-2	TRBJ2-1	CASSLFYNEQFF
TRBV2	TRBJ2-2	CASSERTGMSGELFF
TRBV5-1	TRBJ2-7	CASSLGVGSSYEQYF
TRBV19	TRBJ2-2	CATHGNLELFF
TRBV11-2	TRBJ2-7	CASSLDTASGILYEQYF
TRBV5-5	TRBJ2-7	CASSLRDNSYEQYF
TRBV5-4	TRBJ2-3	CASARQEDTQYF
TRBV19	TRBJ2-2	CASNPGLAEYTGELFF
TRBV19	TRBJ1-1	CASTTQGANTEAFF
TRBV5-5	TRBJ2-7	CASSITSGGYEQYF
TRBV9	TRBJ1-3	CASSVVPGSSGNTIYF
TRBV5-5	TRBJ2-7	CASSLFALRGGLGYEQYF
TRBV30	TRBJ2-7	CAWSGGPGRSYEQYF
TRBV4-1	TRBJ1-1	CASSQYGGGTEAFF
TRBV7-9	TRBJ1-2	CASSLATPNYGYTF
TRBV19	TRBJ2-1	CASSRQGLTNEQFF
TRBV30	TRBJ2-2	CAWSPPDRNTGELFF
TRBV30	TRBJ2-2	CAWRREAGELFF
TRBV12-5	TRBJ1-5	CASSSGSGNQPQHF
TRBV2	TRBJ2-1	CASSLVAGEQFF
TRBV5-1	TRBJ1-1	CASSTGTGLDAFF
TRBV18	TRBJ1-1	CASSPGLIEAFF
TRBV2	TRBJ2-2	CASSEIAGGTGELFF
TRBV6-5	TRBJ2-3	CASSYSFTGRDTQYF
TRBV5-1	TRBJ2-1	CASSLNEASGNEQFF
TRBV27	TRBJ1-3	CASRTGTDSGNTIYF
TRBV2	TRBJ1-2	CASQDRGGGYTF
TRBV5-6	TRBJ2-7	CASSLVGVSIYEQYF